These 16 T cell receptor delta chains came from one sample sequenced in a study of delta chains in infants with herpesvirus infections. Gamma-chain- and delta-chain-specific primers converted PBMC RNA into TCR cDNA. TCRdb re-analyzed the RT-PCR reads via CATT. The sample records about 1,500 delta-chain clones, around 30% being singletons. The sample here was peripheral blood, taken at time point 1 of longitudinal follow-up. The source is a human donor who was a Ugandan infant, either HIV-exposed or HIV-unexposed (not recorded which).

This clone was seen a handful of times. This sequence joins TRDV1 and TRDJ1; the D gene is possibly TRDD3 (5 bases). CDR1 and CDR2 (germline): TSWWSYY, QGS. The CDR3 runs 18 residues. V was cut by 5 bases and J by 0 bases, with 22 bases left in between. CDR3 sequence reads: CALGKWGGTPVYTDKLIF. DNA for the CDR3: TGTGCTCTTGGGAAATGGGGTGGGACCCCCGTGTACACCGATAAACTCATCTTT.

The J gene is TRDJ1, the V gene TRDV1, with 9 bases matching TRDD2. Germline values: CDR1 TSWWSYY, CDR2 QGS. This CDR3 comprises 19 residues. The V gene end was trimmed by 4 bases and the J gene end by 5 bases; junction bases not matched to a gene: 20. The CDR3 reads CALGGRPSYRRLGYDKLIF. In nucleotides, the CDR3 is TGTGCTCTTGGGGGCCGTCCTTCCTACCGGAGGTTGGGGTATGATAAACTCATCTTT.

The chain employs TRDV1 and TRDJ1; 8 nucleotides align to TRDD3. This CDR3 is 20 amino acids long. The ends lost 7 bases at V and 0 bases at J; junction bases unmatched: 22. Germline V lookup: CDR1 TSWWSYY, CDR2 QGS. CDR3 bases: TGTGCTCTTGTAAGGAAGGGGGCCTACTGGGGGTCCAGGTACACCGATAAACTCATCTTT. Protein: CALVRKGAYWGSRYTDKLIF.

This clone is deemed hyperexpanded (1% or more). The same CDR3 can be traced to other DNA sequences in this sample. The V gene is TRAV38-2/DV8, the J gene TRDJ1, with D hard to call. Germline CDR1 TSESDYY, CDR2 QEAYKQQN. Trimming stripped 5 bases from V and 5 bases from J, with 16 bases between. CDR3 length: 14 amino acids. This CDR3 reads CAYRSLPVLDKLIF. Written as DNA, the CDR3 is TGTGCTTATAGATCACTCCCTGTTCTTGATAAACTCATCTTT.

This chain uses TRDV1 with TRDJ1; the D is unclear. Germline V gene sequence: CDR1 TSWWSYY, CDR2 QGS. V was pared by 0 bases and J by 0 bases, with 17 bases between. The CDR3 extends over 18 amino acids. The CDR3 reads CALGELFPLSQNTDKLIF. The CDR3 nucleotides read TGTGCTCTTGGGGAACTATTCCCCCTGTCCCAGAACACCGATAAACTCATCTTT.

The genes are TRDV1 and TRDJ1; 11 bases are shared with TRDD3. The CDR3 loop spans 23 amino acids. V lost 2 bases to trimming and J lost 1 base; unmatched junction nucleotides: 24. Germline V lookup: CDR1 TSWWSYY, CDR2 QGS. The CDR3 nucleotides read TGTGCTCTTGGGGAATTAAGGGGGCCCTGCCAGTACTGGGGGATAAGAGTCACCGATAAACTCATCTTT. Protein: CALGELRGPCQYWGIRVTDKLIF.

The CDR3 spells CALGDSCLTTTDKLIF. The CDR3 coding sequence is TGTGCTCTTGGGGATTCCTGCCTTACTACCACCGATAAACTCATCTTT. The rearrangement links TRDV1 to TRDJ1; D is possibly TRDD2 (5 bases). The CDR3 has 16 residues. Trimming removed 3 bases at V and 1 base at J, with 15 bases between. The V gene's germline CDR1 is TSWWSYY and CDR2 QGS.

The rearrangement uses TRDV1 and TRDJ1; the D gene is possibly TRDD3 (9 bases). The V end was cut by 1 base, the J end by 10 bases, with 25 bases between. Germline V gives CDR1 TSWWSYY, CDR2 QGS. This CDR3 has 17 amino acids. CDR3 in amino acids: CALGEQGAFLTGGVLIF. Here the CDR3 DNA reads TGTGCTCTTGGGGAACAGGGAGCCTTCCTAACTGGGGGAGTACTCATCTTT.

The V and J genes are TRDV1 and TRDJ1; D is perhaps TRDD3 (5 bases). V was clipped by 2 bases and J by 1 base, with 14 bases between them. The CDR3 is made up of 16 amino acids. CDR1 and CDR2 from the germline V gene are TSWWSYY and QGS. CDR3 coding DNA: TGTGCTCTTGGGGAATACATTAGGGGGGGCACCGATAAACTCATCTTT. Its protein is CALGEYIRGGTDKLIF.

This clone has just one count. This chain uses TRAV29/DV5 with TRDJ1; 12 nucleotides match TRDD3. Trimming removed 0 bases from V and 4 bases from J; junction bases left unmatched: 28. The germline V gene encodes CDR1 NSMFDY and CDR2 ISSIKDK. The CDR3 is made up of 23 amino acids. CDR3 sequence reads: CAASGLPATSTGGYWNPNDKLIF. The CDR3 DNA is TGTGCAGCAAGCGGTCTACCTGCGACGAGTACTGGGGGATACTGGAACCCCAACGATAAACTCATCTTT.

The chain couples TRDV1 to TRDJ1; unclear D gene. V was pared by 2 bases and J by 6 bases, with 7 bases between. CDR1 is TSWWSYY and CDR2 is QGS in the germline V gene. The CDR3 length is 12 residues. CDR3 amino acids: CALGEITYKLIF. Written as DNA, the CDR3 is TGTGCTCTTGGGGAAATAACTTATAAACTCATCTTT.

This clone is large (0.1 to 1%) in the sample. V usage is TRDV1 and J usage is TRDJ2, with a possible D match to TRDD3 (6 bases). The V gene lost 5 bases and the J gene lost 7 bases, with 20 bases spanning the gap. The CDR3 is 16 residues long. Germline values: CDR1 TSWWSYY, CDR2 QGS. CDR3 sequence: CALGKVGPNWVAQLFF. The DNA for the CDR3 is TGTGCTCTTGGGAAGGTGGGGCCGAACTGGGTAGCACAACTCTTCTTT.

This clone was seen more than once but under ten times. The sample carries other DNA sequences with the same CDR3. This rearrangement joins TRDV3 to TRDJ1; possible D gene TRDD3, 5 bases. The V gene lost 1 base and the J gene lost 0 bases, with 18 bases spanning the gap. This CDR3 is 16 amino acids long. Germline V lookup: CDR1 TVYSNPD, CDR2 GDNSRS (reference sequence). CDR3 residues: CAFKRPGGINTDKLIF. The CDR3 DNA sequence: TGTGCCTTTAAGAGGCCCGGGGGTATAAACACCGATAAACTCATCTTT. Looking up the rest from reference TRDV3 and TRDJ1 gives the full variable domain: CDKVTQSSPDQTVASGSEVVLLCTYDTVYSNPDLFWYRIRPDYSFQFVFYGDNSRSEGADFTQGRFSVKHILTQKAFHLVISPVRTEDSATYYCAFKRPGGINTDKLIFGKGTRVTVEP.

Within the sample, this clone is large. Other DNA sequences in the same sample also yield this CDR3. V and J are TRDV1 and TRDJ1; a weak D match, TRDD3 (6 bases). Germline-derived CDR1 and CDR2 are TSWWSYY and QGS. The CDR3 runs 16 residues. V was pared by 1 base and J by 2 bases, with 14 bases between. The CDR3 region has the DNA TGTGCTCTTGGGGAACCCTTAGTCGGGGATACCGATAAACTCATCTTT. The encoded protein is CALGEPLVGDTDKLIF.

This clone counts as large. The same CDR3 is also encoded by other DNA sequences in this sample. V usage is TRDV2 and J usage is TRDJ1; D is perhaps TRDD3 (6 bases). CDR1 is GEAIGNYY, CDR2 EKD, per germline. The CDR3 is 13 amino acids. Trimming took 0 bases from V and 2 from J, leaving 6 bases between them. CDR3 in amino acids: CACDTWGTDKLIF. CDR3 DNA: TGTGCCTGTGACACCTGGGGGACCGATAAACTCATCTTT.

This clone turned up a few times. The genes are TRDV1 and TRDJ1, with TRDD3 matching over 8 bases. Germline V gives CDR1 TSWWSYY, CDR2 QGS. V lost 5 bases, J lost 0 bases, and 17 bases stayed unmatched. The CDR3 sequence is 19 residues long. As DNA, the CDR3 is TGTGCTCTTGGGAGGCTTAACGTTTTTTACTGGGGGGACACCGATAAACTCATCTTT. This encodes CALGRLNVFYWGDTDKLIF.